This TCR beta chain was sequenced during a study of shared clonotypes between healthy human individuals (TCRdb year 2020). Looking at the study overall: The cohort comprised a couple of women and a few men aged 18 to 49 years. To estimate repertoire size and how much clonotype sharing occurs between individuals, the study deeply sequenced the blood TCR repertoires of about five healthy adults. For each donor, three plates each were used for CD4 naive and CD4 memory, two plates were used for CD8 naive, and one plate was used for CD8 memory. Leukapheresis yielded between about 0.85 and 10 billion PBMCs per donor. Libraries were prepared and TCR repertoires were sequenced by different laboratories using diverse techniques, in order to increase sequencing depth and limit assay-specific biases.

This clone was seen once. No antigen is known for it. Qualities for individual bases were not recorded, and no much larger clone is one base off. The investigation overall reported the following: Compared with non-shared clonotypes, the clonotypes found in all four sorted-subset donors had higher generation probabilities. Sharing across a few donors was observed for roughly 5% of naive CD4, over 3% of naive CD8, 2% to 2.5% of memory CD4, and around 0.4% of memory CD8 clonotypes. The genetic and exposure-history diversity represented was limited by the small number of donors. Even with the large sequencing depth, rarefaction of the sorted-subset datasets indicated that sequencing was incomplete. Naive subsets generally had larger estimated clonotype richness than memory subsets. Pairwise subsampling indicated that sequencing depth was expected to affect the degree of clonotype sharing among donors. Sampling was restricted to blood, and TCR repertoires in tissues likely differ from the TCR repertoires found in blood.

The donors were healthy, HIV-negative adults with no recently reported acute infections or vaccinations. Every donor was a Caucasian adult living in Nashville, Tennessee, USA. CD4+ T cells were enriched through magnetic negative selection, after which naive cells were positively selected on CD45RA and the remaining negative fraction served as the memory subset. Blood was obtained by leukapheresis, after which PBMCs were separated by Ficoll-Histopaque density gradient centrifugation and cryopreserved in liquid nitrogen vapor phase. Analytical flow cytometry was used to check the purity and quantity of each magnetically sorted T cell population. From each sorted fraction, genomic DNA was isolated and quantified by UV absorbance on a Nanodrop 2000c. Using the deep immunoSEQ assay, TCR CDR3 regions were amplified from genomic DNA by multiplex PCR. Genomic DNA extracted from each cell subset was distributed evenly over all wells of several immunoSEQ 96-well plates, and each plate served as one replicate. For sorted subsets, about 200 ng genomic DNA, equal to tens of thousands of T cell genomes, was loaded into each replicate PCR. Purified libraries were measured with a Qubit 3.0 fluorometer, size-checked on a Bioanalyzer 2100, and measured again with the KAPA Library Quantification kit. Every immunoSEQ 96-well plate was sequenced on a dedicated single-read 150-cycle Illumina NextSeq 550 flow cell. As for the original processing: The immunoSEQ output contained only junctional sequences without quality scores, so filtering could not match that applied to full-length reads. To assign V/J genes and CDR3, sequences were annotated using PyIR, a Python wrapper for IgBLAST v1.9, with IMGT germline references. Reads were removed for weak V/J assignments (E-value above 1e-6), missing CDR3, stop codons, out-of-frame junctions, or ambiguous translated residues. V3J clonotypes were defined as sequences sharing an identical inferred V gene, J gene, and CDR3 amino acid sequence. The percentage overlap between two repertoires was calculated by dividing the number of shared unique clonotypes by the size of the smaller repertoire. Richness of each repertoire was evaluated using RTK rarefaction, the Chao1 estimator, and Recon v2.1 estimates of unobserved clonotypes. Generation probabilities for all TCRbeta clonotypes obtained by the gDNA method from a handful of donors were computed using OLGA. In its TCRdb copy, this immuneACCESS table keeps in-frame sequences only and misses some clones. Where compared with another copy, unresolved V genes explain less than half of these, and the others have no known cause. Clonal size and the V and J genes are those of that table, whereas D and trimming came from the DNA. The sample table lists about 1.5 million clones, 95% to 99% of them with a count of one. About 0.4% of the sample rests with the top ten.

Relative to germline, V is 7 bases shorter and J is 0 bases shorter, with 19 bases between their ends. The cysteine opens and the phenylalanine closes a CDR3 of 16 amino acids. Kept here is only the CDR3 DNA, which spans 48 bases and is read in frame from base 1. CDR1 and CDR2 are drawn from the germline V gene (reference sequence): LNHDA, SQIVND. The sequencing input was naive CD4+ T cells sorted from blood. What the cell subset or site label conveys for this sample: CD45RA+ positively selected. The chain employs TRBV19 and TRBJ2-7, with the D call tentatively TRBD1 or TRBD2, each fitting 5 bases. The sequence came from a man aged 30 to 39 in good health. The nucleotide sequence is given as TGTGCCAGTACCCCGCCCCCCGGGACGAACTCCTACGAGCAGTACTTC. It translates to CASTPPPGTNSYEQYF.